These 13 T cell receptor beta chains share one sample of origin, sequenced in a study of identical twins. In TCRdb, the 5' RACE reads were re-called with MiXCR into one record per CDR3 protein. The sample records a few hundred thousand distinct CDR3 sequences, about 10% being singletons. The source material was memory T cells sorted from blood. The receptors shown here come from a man aged 50-59 years in good health.

This clonotype turned up a few times. V is TRBV20-1 and J is TRBJ2-3; TRBD2 matches 13 bases. V shed 8 bases, J shed 2 bases, and the junction held 16 bases outside the gene matches. Germline assignment: CDR1 DFQATT and CDR2 SNEGSKA (reference sequence). There are 18 residues in the CDR3. In nucleotides, the CDR3 is TGCAGTACGGAGGGACTAGCGGGGATGGGGATTTTCACAGATACGCAGTATTTT. It codes for CSTEGLAGMGIFTDTQYF.

Regarding this clonotype: A much larger clone differs by one base, so this may be a read error. This CDR3 is CASIYGGGSTDTQYF. In DNA, the CDR3 is TGTGCCAGCATTTACGGTGGGGGCAGCACAGATACGCAGTATTTT. V is TRBV6-5 and J is TRBJ2-3, with D possibly matching TRBD1 (6 bases). The germline V gene encodes CDR1 MNHEY and CDR2 SVGAGI. The CDR3 is made up of 15 amino acids.

There are many counts of this clonotype. The V gene is TRBV29-1, the J gene TRBJ2-7; 9 nucleotides line up with TRBD1. CDR1 is SQVTM, CDR2 ANQGSEA, per germline. The CDR3 contains 13 residues. After removal of 4 bases from V and 2 bases from J, the junction contained 3 bases not matched to a gene. DNA of the CDR3: TGCAGCGTTGGAGGACAGGGGACCTACGAGCAGTACTTC. This sequence encodes CSVGGQGTYEQYF.

This clonotype was counted ten times or more. This chain uses TRBV5-1 with TRBJ2-2, with 7 nucleotides matching TRBD1. This CDR3 spans 14 amino acids. Germline CDR1 and CDR2: SGHRS and YFSETQ. J lost 4 bases, V lost 3 bases, and 3 bases had no gene match. The CDR3 loop reads CASSYGTVTGELFF. The CDR3, as DNA: TGCGCCAGCAGCTACGGGACAGTCACCGGGGAGCTGTTTTTT.

Ten or more counts support this clonotype. The rearrangement joins TRBV5-1 to TRBJ2-5; 8 nucleotides align to TRBD1. The length of the CDR3 is 15 residues. Germline CDR1 reads SGHRS; CDR2 reads YFSETQ. J was trimmed by 4 bases and V by 1 base; bases with no gene match: 6. The CDR3 reads CASSLWTGKGETQYF. DNA for the CDR3: TGCGCCAGCAGCTTGTGGACAGGGAAGGGAGAGACCCAGTACTTC.

The table lists this clonotype with a few counts. The chain couples TRBV4-1 to TRBJ2-1; no firm D call. Germline V gene data show CDR1 as MGHRA and CDR2 as YSYEKL. This CDR3 region has 14 residues. V shed 1 base and J shed 4 bases, with 8 bases lying between them. CDR3 sequence: CASSQARSYNEQFF. The CDR3 nucleotides read TGCGCCAGCAGCCAAGCGCGAAGTTACAATGAGCAGTTCTTC.

This clonotype was detected many times. The rearrangement joins TRBV12-3 or TRBV12-4 to TRBJ2-1; D perhaps matches TRBD2 (5 bases). V gave up 1 base and J gave up 6 bases, with 19 bases separating them. This CDR3 comprises 17 residues. The CDR3 is CASSLGAGGRGFNEQFF. The CDR3 nucleotides are TGTGCCAGCAGTTTAGGGGCAGGAGGCCGGGGTTTCAATGAGCAGTTCTTC.

This clonotype was counted a few times. The chain employs TRBV7-3 and TRBJ2-1; D uncertain. The germline V gene encodes CDR1 SGHTA and CDR2 FQGTGA. Trimming took 5 bases from V and 6 from J, leaving 14 bases between them. The CDR3 is made up of 14 amino acids. For the CDR3, the DNA is TGTGCCAGCAGCACTAACCGTCGAGCCAATGAGCAGTTCTTC. It specifies CASSTNRRANEQFF.

This clonotype was seen a few times. The J gene is TRBJ2-3, the V gene TRBV28; no clear D. The CDR3 loop spans 12 amino acids. Trimming shortened V by 6 bases and J by 2 bases, and 6 bases separated the two germline ends. Germline assignment: CDR1 MDHEN and CDR2 SYDVKM. The CDR3 bases are TGTGCCAGCAGAGAGAACACAGATACGCAGTATTTT. As protein: CASRENTDTQYF.

This clonotype was observed a handful of times. This clone may be a read error of a much larger clone one base away. The chain couples TRBV12-3 or TRBV12-4 to TRBJ2-3; maybe TRBD2 (6 bases). The CDR3 has 16 amino acids. The CDR3 coding sequence is TGTGCCAGCAGTTGGCGGGACGGAAGGTCCACAGATACGCGGTATTTT. Its translation: CASSWRDGRSTDTRYF.

This clonotype was recorded at least ten times. V gene TRBV6-2 or TRBV6-3 combines with J gene TRBJ2-1; D remains ambiguous. This CDR3 region has 14 residues. With 4 bases removed from V and 5 bases from J, the gap between germline ends came to 12 bases. From germline, CDR1 is MNHEY and CDR2 SVGEGT. CDR3 residues: CASSLSRANNEQFF. DNA for the CDR3: TGTGCCAGCAGTTTATCTAGGGCTAACAATGAGCAGTTCTTC.

This clonotype has at least ten counts. The chain recombines TRBV7-2 with TRBJ2-7; 8 positions match TRBD1. From germline, CDR1 is SGHTA and CDR2 FQGNSA. This CDR3 is built from 14 residues. V lost 6 bases, J lost 2 bases, and 6 bases stayed unmatched. The CDR3 sequence: CASSPPGQAYEQYF. CDR3 nucleotides: TGTGCCAGCAGTCCCCCGGGACAGGCCTACGAGCAGTACTTC.

The sample holds a few counts of this clonotype. The chain joins TRBV12-3 or TRBV12-4 to TRBJ1-2, with TRBD1 as a possible D gene (6 bases). This CDR3 spans 14 amino acids. V lost 10 bases and J 4 bases, leaving 19 bases between the germline ends. CDR3 region: CAKYTDSAIYGYTF. The CDR3 DNA reads as TGTGCCAAATACACGGACAGTGCAATCTATGGCTACACCTTC.